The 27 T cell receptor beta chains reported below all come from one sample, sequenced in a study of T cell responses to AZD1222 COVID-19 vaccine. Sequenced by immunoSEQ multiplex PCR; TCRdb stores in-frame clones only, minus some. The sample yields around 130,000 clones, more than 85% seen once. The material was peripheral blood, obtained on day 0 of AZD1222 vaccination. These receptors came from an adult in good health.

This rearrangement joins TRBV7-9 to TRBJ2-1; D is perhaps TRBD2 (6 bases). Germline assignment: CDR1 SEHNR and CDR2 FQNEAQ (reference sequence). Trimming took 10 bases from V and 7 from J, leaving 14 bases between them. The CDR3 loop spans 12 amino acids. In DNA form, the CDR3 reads TGTGCCATCGGGGAGGAGGGAAATGAGCAGTTCTTC. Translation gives CAIGEEGNEQFF. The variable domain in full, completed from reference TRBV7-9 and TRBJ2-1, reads DTGVSQNPRHKITKRGQNVTFRCDPISEHNRLYWYRQTLGQGPEFLTYFQNEAQLEKSRLLSDRFSAERPKGSFSTLEIQRTEQGDSAMYLCAIGEEGNEQFFGPGTRLTVL.

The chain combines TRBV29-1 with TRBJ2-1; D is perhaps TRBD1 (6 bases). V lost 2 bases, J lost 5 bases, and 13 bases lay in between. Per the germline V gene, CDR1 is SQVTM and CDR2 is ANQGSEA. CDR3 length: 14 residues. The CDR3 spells CSVELRRTDNEQFF. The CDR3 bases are TGCAGCGTTGAATTGAGGAGGACAGACAATGAGCAGTTCTTC.

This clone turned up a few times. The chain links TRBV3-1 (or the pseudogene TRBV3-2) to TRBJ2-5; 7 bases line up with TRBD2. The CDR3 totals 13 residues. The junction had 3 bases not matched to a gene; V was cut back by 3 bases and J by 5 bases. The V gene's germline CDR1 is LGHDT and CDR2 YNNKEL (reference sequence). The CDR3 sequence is CASSQGGWETQYF. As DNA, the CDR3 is TGTGCCAGCAGCCAGGGAGGGTGGGAGACCCAGTACTTC.

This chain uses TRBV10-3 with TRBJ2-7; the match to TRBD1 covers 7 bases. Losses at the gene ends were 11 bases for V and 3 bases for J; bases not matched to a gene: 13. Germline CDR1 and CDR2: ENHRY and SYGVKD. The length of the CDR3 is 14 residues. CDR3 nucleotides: TGTGCCGCCACCTCCGGGACAGATTACTACGAGCAGTACTTC. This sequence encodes CAATSGTDYYEQYF.

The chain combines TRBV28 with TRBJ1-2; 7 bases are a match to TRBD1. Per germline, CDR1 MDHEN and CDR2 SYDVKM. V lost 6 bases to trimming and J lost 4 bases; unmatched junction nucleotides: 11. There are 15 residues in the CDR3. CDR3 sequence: CASRPPGTAPYGYTF. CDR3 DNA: TGTGCCAGCAGACCCCCAGGGACAGCTCCCTATGGCTACACCTTC.

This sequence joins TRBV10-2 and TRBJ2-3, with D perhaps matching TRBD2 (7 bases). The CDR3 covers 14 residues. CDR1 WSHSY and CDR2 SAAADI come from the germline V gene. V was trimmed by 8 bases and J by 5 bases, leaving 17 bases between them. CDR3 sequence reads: CASYLTGGQDTQYF. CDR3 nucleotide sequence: TGCGCCAGCTACTTAACGGGGGGACAAGATACGCAGTATTTT.

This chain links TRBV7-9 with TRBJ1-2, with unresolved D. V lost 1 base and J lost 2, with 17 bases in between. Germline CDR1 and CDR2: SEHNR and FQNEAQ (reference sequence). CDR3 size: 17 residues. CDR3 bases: TGTGCCAGCAGCTTAGAAAGGATTGAAACTCGAAACTATGGCTACACCTTC. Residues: CASSLERIETRNYGYTF.

The CDR3 DNA follows: TGTGCCACCAGTGACTCCGGGACAGGAGCCTACGAGCAGTACTTC. Its translation: CATSDSGTGAYEQYF. The chain couples TRBV24-1 to TRBJ2-7; 8 positions agree with TRBD1. The trim removed 4 bases at V and 2 bases at J, leaving 6 bases unmatched. The CDR3 loop spans 15 amino acids. Per the germline V gene, CDR1 is KGHDR and CDR2 is SFDVKD.

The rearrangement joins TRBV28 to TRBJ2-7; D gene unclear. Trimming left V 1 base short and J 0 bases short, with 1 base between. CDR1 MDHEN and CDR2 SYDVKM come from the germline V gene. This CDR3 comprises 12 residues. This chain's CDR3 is CASSLSSYEQYF. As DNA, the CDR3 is TGTGCCAGCAGTTTATCCTCCTACGAGCAGTACTTC.

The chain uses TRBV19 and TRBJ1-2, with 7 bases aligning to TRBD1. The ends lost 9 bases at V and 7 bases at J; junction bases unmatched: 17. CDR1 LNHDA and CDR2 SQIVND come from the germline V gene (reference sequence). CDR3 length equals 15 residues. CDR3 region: CASSVGGVQGTGYTF. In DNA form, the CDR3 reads TGTGCCAGCTCCGTGGGGGGGGTACAGGGGACTGGCTACACCTTC.

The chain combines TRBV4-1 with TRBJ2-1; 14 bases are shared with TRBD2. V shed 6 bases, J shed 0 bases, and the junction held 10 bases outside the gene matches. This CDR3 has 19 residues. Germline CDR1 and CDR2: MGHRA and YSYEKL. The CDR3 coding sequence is TGCGCCAGCAGGGATGGACTAGCGGGAGGCGACATCTCCTACAATGAGCAGTTCTTC. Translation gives CASRDGLAGGDISYNEQFF.

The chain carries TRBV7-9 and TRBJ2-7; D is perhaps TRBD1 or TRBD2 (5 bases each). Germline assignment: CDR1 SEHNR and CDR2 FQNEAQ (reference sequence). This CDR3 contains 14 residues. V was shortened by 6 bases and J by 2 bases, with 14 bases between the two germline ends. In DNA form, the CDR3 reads TGTGCCAGCAGTTCGGGGCGAACGGCCTACGAGCAGTACTTC. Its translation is CASSSGRTAYEQYF.

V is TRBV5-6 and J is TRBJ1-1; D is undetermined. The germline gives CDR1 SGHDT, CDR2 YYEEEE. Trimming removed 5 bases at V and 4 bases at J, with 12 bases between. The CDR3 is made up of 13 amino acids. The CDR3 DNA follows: TGTGCCAGCAGTTTGCTGGGGAGCACTGAAGCTTTCTTT. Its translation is CASSLLGSTEAFF.

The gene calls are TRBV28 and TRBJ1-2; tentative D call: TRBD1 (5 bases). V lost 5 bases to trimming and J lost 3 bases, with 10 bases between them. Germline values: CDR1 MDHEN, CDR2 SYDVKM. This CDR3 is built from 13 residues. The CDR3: CASSPGGDYGYTF. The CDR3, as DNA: TGTGCCAGCAGTCCCGGGGGGGACTATGGCTACACCTTC.

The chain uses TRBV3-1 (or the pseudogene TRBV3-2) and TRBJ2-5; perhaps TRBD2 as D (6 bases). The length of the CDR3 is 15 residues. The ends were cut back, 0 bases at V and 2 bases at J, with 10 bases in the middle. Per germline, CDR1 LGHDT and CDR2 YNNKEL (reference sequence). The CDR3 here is CASSQDRRDQETQYF. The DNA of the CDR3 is TGTGCCAGCAGCCAAGATCGGCGGGATCAAGAGACCCAGTACTTC.

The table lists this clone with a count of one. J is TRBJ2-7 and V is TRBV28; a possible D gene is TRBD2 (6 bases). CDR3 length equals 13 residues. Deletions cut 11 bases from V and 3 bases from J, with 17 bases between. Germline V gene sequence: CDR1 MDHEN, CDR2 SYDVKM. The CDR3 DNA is TGTGCCCTCGGGGGAGGCTCAATCTACGAGCAGTACTTC. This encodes CALGGGSIYEQYF.

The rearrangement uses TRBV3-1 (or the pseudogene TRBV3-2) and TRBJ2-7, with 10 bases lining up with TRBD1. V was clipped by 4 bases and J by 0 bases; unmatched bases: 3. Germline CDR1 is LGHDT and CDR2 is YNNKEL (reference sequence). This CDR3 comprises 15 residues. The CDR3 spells CASSPGQGTSYEQYF. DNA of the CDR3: TGTGCCAGCAGCCCGGGACAGGGGACCTCCTACGAGCAGTACTTC.

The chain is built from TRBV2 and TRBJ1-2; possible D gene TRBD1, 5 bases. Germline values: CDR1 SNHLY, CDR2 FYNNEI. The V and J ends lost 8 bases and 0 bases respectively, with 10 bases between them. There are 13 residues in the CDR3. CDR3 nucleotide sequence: TGTGCCAGCTATGGGGGACCTAACTATGGCTACACCTTC. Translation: CASYGGPNYGYTF.

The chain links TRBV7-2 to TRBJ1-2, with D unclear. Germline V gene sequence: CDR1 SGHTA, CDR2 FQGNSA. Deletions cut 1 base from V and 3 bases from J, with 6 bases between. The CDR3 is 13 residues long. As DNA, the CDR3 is TGTGCCAGCAGCTTAGATGGGGACTATGGCTACACCTTC. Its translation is CASSLDGDYGYTF.

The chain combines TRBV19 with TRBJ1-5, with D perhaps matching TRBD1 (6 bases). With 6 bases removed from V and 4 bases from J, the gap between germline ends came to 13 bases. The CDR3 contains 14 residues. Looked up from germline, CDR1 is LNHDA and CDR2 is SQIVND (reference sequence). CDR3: CASRTQGFNQPQHF. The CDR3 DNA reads TGTGCCAGTAGGACACAGGGTTTTAATCAGCCCCAGCATTTT.

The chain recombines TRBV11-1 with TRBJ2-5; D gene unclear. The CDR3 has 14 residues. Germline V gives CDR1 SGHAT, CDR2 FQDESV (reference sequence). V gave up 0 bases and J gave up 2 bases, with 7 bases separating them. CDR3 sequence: CASSLAERQETQYF. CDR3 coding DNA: TGTGCCAGCAGCTTAGCGGAGAGACAAGAGACCCAGTACTTC.

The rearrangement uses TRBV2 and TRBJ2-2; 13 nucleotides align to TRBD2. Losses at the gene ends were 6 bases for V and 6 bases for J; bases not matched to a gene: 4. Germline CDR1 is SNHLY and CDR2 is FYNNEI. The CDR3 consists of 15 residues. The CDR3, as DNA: TGTGCCAGCAGAACCGGGACTAGCGGGGCCGGGGAGCTGTTTTTT. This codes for CASRTGTSGAGELFF.

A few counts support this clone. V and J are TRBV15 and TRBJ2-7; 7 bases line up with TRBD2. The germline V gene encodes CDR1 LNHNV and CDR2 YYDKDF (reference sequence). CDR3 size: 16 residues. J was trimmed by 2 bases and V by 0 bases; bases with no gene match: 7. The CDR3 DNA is TGTGCCACCAGCAGAGATCGGGCTAGCGGAACCTACGAGCAGTACTTC. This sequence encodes CATSRDRASGTYEQYF.

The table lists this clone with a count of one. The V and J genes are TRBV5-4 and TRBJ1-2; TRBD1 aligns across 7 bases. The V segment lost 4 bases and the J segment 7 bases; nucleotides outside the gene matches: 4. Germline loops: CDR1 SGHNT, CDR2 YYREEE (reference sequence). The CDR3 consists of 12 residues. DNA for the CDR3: TGTGCCAGCAGCGGCCAGGGGGGTGGCTACACCTTC. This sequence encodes CASSGQGGGYTF.

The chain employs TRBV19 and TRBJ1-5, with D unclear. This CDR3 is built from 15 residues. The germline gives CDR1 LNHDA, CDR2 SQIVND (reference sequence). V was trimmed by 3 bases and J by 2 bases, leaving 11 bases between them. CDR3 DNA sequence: TGTGCCAGTAGTATGACTCTCTATGGCAATCAGCCCCAGCATTTT. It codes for CASSMTLYGNQPQHF.

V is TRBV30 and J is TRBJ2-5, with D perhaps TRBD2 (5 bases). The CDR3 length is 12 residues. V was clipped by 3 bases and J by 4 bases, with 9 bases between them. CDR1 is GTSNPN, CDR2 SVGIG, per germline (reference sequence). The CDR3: CAWSHRGETQYF. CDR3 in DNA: TGTGCCTGGAGCCACCGGGGAGAGACCCAGTACTTC.

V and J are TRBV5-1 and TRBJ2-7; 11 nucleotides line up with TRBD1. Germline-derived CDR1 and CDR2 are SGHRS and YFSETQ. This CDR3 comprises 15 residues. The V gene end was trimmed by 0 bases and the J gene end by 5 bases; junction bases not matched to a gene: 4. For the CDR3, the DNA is TGCGCCAGCAGCTTGGAGGGGACAGGGGGAAACGAGCAGTACTTC. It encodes CASSLEGTGGNEQYF.